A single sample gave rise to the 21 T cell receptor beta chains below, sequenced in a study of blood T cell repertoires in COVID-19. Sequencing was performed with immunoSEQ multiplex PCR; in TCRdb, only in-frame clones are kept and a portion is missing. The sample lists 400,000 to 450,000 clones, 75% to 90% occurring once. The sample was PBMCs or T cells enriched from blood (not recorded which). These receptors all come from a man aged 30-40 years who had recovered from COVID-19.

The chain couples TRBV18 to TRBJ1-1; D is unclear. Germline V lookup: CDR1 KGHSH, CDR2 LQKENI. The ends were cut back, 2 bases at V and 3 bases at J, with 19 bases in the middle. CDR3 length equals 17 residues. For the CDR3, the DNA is TGTGCCAGCTCACCATCGCGCCACACAAACAGTTACACTGAAGCTTTCTTT. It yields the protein CASSPSRHTNSYTEAFF.

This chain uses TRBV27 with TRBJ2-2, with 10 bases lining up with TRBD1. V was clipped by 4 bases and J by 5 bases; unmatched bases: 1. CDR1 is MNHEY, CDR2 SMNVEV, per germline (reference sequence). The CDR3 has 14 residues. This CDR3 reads CASSWDRGTGELFF. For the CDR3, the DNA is TGTGCCAGCAGTTGGGACAGGGGAACCGGGGAGCTGTTTTTT.

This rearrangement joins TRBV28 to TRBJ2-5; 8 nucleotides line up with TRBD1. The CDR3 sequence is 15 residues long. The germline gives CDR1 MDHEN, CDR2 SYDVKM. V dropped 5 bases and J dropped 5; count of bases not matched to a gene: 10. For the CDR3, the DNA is TGTGCCAGCAGTGGGTGGACAGGGCTCGGGGAGACCCAGTACTTC. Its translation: CASSGWTGLGETQYF.

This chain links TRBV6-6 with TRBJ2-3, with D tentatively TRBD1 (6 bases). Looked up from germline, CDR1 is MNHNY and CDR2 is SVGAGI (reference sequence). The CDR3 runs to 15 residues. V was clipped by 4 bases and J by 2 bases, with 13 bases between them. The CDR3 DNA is TGTGCCAGCAGTTGGTTCGGACAGTTCACAGATACGCAGTATTTT. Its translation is CASSWFGQFTDTQYF.

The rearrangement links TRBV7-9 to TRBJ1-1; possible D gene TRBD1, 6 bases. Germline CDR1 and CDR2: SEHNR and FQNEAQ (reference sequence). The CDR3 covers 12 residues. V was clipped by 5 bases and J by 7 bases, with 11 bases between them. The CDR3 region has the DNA TGTGCCAGCAGCCAAGGGGGTCTTGAAGCTTTCTTT. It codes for CASSQGGLEAFF.

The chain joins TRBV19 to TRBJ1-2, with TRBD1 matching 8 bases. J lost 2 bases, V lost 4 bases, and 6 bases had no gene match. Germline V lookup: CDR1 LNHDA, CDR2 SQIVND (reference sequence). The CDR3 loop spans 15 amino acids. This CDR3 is CASSTRQGRNYGYTF. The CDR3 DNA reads TGTGCCAGTAGTACCCGACAGGGGAGGAACTATGGCTACACCTTC.

The chain's CDR3 is CASSLGADVLPSTDTQYF. CDR3 DNA sequence: TGCGCCAGCAGCTTAGGAGCGGACGTCTTGCCGAGCACAGATACGCAGTATTTT. The rearrangement joins TRBV5-1 to TRBJ2-3; a possible D gene is TRBD2 (5 bases). The CDR3 runs to 18 residues. The V gene lost 2 bases and the J gene lost 0 bases, with 19 bases spanning the gap. The germline gives CDR1 SGHRS, CDR2 YFSETQ.

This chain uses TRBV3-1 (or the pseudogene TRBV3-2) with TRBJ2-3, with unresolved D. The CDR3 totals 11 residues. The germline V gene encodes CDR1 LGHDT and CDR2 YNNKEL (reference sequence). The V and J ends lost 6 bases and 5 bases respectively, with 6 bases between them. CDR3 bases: TGTGCCAGCAGTCTCGGAGATACGCAGTATTTT. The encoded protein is CASSLGDTQYF.

In DNA form, the CDR3 reads TGTGCCAGCAGTGGCCAGGGGGCCATGAACACTGAAGCTTTCTTT. Its translation is CASSGQGAMNTEAFF. This chain links TRBV27 with TRBJ1-1; 8 bases align to TRBD1. Germline V gene sequence: CDR1 MNHEY, CDR2 SMNVEV (reference sequence). CDR3 length equals 15 residues. Germline trimming cut 5 bases from V and 0 bases from J; bases unmatched to any gene: 5.

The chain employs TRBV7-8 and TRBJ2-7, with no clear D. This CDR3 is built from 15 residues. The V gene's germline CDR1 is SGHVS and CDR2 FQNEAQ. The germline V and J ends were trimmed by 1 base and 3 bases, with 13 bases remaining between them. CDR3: CASSLGVSIGYEQYF. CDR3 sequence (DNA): TGTGCCAGCAGCTTAGGGGTTAGCATAGGCTACGAGCAGTACTTC.

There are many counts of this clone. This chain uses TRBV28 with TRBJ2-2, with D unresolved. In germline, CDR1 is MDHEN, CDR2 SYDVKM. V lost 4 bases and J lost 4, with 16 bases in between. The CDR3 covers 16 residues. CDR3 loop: CASSSDREVLTGELFF. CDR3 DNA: TGTGCCAGCAGTTCTGATCGAGAGGTGCTCACCGGGGAGCTGTTTTTT.

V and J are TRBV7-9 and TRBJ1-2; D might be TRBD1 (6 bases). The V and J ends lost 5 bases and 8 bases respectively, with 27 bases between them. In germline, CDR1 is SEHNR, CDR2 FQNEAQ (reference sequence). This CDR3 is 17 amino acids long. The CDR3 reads CASSTTHYQGISWGYTF. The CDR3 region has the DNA TGTGCCAGCAGCACCACACACTACCAGGGGATATCATGGGGCTACACCTTC.

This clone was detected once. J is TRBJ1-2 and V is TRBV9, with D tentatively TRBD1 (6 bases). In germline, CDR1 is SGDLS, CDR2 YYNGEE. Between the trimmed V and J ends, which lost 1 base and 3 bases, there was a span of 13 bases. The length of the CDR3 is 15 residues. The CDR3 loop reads CASSVQGRPDYGYTF. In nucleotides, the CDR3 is TGTGCCAGCAGCGTACAGGGGCGCCCGGACTATGGCTACACCTTC.

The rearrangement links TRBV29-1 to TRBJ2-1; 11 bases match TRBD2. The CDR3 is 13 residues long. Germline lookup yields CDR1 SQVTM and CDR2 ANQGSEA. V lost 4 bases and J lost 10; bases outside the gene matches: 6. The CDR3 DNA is TGCAGCGTTGGGGCTAGCGGGAGGCCAGAGCAGTTCTTC. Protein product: CSVGASGRPEQFF.

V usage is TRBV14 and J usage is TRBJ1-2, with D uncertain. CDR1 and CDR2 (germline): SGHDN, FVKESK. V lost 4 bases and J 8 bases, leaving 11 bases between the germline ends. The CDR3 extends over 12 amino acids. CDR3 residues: CASSPGSLGYTF. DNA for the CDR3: TGTGCCAGCAGCCCAGGCAGTTTGGGCTACACCTTC. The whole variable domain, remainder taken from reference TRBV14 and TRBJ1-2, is EAGVTQFPSHSVIEKGQTVTLRCDPISGHDNLYWYRRVMGKEIKFLLHFVKESKQDESGMPNNRFLAERTGGTYSTLKVQPAELEDSGVYFCASSPGSLGYTFGSGTRLTVV.

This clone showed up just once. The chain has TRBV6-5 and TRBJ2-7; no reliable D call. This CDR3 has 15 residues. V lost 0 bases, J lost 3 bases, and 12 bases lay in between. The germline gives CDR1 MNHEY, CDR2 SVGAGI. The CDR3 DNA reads TGTGCCAGCAGTTACTCGGCAGTTCCGGGCTACGAGCAGTACTTC. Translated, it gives CASSYSAVPGYEQYF.

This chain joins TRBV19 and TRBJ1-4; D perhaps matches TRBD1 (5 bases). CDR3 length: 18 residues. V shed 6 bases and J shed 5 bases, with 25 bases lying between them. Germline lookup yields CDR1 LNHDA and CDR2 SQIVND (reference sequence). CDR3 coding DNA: TGTGCCAGTAGATTACCCCAGGGCGCGAATACAAGGAATGAAAAACTGTTTTTT. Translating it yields CASRLPQGANTRNEKLFF.

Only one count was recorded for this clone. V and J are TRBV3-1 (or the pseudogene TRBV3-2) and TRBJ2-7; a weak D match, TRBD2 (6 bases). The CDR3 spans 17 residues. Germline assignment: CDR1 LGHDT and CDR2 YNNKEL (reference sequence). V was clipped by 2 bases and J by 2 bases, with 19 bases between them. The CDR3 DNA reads TGTGCCAGCAGCCAACATGAGGGAGGCAGCGGAGCCTACGAGCAGTACTTC. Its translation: CASSQHEGGSGAYEQYF.

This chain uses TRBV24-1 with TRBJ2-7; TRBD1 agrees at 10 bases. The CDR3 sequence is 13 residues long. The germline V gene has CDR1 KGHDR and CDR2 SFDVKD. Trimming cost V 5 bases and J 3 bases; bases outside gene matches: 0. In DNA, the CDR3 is TGTGCCACCAGTGGGGACAGGGGCTACGAGCAGTACTTC. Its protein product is CATSGDRGYEQYF.

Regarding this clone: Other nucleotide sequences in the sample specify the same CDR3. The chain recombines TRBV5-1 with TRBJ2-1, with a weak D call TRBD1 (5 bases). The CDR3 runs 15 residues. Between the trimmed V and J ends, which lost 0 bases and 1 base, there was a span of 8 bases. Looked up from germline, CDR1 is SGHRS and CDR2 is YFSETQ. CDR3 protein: CASSLGQGSYNEQFF. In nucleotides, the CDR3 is TGCGCCAGCAGCTTGGGGCAGGGTTCCTACAATGAGCAGTTCTTC. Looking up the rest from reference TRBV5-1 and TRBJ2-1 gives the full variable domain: KAGVTQTPRYLIKTRGQQVTLSCSPISGHRSVSWYQQTPGQGLQFLFEYFSETQRNKGNFPGRFSGRQFSNSRSEMNVSTLELGDSALYLCASSLGQGSYNEQFFGPGTRLTVL.

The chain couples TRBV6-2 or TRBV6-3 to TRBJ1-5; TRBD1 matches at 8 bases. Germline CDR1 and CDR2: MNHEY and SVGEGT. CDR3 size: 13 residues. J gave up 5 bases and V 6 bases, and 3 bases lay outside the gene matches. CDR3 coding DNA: TGTGCCAGCAGCGGACAGGGTCATCAGCCCCAGCATTTT. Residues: CASSGQGHQPQHF.